One T cell receptor (beta chain) is described in this entry. Its antigen is unidentified. TCRdb's copy holds only in-frame clones and misses some; the assay was immunoSEQ multiplex PCR. The sample has 95,000 to 150,000 clones; about 90% are singletons. V dropped 7 bases and J dropped 0; count of bases not matched to a gene: 9. Germline lookup yields CDR1 SGHDN and CDR2 FVKESK. The CDR3 spans 15 residues. The data were obtained in a study of T cell responses to AZD1222 COVID-19 vaccine. Study-level findings and limits: Regions 160-218 and 743-854 dominated among vaccine-associated CD4 TCRs spanning spike. Recipients of AZD1222 seropositive at baseline numbered only 5 to 7. Close to half of spike-specific TCRs reportedly recognize unmutated variant regions. White British ancestry dominated among donors, who included more females, and clonal diversity was possibly underestimated.

V gene TRBV14 combines with J gene TRBJ2-7; 7 bases map to TRBD2. The sequencing here drew on peripheral blood, taken on day 0 of AZD1222 vaccination. The sequence was collected from an adult in good health. The CDR3 sequence is CASNHMGGISYEQYF. DNA for the CDR3: TGTGCCAGCAACCACATGGGAGGGATCTCCTACGAGCAGTACTTC.